This T cell receptor (beta chain) was documented in a study of T cell responses to AZD1222 COVID-19 vaccine. The table came from immunoSEQ multiplex PCR; TCRdb's copy has only in-frame clones and leaves some out. The sample carries about 79,000 clones, around 92% recorded once. CDR3 size: 16 residues. Germline V gives CDR1 SGHTA, CDR2 FQGNSA. V was clipped by 1 base and J by 9 bases; unmatched bases: 11. The clonotype originates from an adult in good health. The genes are TRBV7-2 and TRBJ2-7; 11 positions agree with TRBD2. The material was peripheral blood, obtained on day 0 of MenACWY control vaccination. CDR3 bases: TGTGCCAGCAGCTTAGGCTCTAGCGGGGGGATTCTGGGGCAGTACTTC. Its translation: CASSLGSSGGILGQYF. Looking up the rest from reference TRBV7-2 and TRBJ2-7 gives the full variable domain: GAGVSQSPSNKVTEKGKDVELRCDPISGHTALYWYRQSLGQGLEFLIYFQGNSAPDKSGLPSDRFSAERTGGSVSTLTIQRTQQEDSAVYLCASSLGSSGGILGQYFGPGTRLTVT.